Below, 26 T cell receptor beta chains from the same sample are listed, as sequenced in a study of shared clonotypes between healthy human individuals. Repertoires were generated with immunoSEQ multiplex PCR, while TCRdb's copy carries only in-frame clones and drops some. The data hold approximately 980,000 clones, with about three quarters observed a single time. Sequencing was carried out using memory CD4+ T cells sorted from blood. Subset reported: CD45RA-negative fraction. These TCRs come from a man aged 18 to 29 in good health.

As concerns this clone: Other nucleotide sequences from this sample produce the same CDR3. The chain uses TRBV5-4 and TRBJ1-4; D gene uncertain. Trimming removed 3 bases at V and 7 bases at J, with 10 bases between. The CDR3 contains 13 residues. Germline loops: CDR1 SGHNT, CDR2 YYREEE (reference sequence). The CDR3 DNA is TGTGCCAGCAGCTCGGGAGGGCGTGAAAAACTGTTTTTT. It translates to CASSSGGREKLFF.

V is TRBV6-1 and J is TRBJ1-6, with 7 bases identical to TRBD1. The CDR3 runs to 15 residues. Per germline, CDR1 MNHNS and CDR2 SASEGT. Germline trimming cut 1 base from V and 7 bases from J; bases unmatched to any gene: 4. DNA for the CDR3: TGTGCCAGCAGTGAAGATTCAGGGGGAAATTCACCCCTCCACTTT. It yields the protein CASSEDSGGNSPLHF.

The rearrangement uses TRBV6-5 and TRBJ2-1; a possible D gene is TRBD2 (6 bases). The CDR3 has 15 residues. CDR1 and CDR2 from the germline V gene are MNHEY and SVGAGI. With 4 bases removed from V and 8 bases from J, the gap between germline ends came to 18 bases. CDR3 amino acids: CASSLDPTRSYEQFF. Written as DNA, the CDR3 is TGTGCCAGCAGTTTAGACCCGACTAGATCGTATGAGCAGTTCTTC.

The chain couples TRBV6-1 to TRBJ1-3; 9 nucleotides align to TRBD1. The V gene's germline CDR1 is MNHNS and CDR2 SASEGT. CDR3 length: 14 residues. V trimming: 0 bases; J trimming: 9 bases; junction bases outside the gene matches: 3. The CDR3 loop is CASSEADRGSTIYF. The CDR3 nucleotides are TGTGCCAGCAGTGAAGCTGACAGGGGGAGCACCATATATTTT.

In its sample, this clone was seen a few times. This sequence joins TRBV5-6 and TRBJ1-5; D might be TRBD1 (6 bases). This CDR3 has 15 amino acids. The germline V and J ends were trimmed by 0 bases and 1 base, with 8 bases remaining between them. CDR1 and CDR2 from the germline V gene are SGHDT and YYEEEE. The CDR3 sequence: CASSLGGTSNQPQHF. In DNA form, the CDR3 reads TGTGCCAGCAGCTTGGGAGGGACAAGCAATCAGCCCCAGCATTTT.

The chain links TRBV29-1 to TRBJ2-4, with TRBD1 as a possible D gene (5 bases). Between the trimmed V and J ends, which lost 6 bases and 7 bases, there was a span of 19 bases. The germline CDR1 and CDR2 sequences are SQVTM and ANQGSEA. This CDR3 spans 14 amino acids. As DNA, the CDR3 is TGCAGCGTGAAAGACAGTGGGTTGGTGAACATTCAGTACTTC. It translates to CSVKDSGLVNIQYF.

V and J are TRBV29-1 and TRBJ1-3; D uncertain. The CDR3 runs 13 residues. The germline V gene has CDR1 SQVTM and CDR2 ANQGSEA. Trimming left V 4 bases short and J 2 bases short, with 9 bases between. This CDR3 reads CSVALEAGNTIYF. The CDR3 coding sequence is TGCAGCGTTGCCCTGGAGGCTGGAAACACCATATATTTT.

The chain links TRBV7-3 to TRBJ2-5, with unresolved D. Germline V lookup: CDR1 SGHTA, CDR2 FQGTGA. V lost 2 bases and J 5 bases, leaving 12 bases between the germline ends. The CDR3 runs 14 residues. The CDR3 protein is CASSLAHTTETQYF. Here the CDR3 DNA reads TGTGCCAGCAGCTTAGCACATACAACGGAGACCCAGTACTTC.

The CDR3 reads CASSPADRGIYNEQFF. DNA for the CDR3: TGCGCCAGCAGCCCGGCGGACAGGGGCATCTACAATGAGCAGTTCTTC. This rearrangement joins TRBV5-1 to TRBJ2-1; 9 nucleotides agree with TRBD1. The CDR3 length is 16 residues. The V segment lost 4 bases and the J segment 3 bases; nucleotides outside the gene matches: 8. CDR1 SGHRS and CDR2 YFSETQ come from the germline V gene.

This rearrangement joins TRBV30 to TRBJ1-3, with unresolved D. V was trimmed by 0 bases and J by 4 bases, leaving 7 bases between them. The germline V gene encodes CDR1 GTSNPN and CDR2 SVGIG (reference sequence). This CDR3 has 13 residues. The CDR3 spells CAWSVPPGNTIYF. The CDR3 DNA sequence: TGTGCCTGGAGTGTACCACCGGGAAACACCATATATTTT.

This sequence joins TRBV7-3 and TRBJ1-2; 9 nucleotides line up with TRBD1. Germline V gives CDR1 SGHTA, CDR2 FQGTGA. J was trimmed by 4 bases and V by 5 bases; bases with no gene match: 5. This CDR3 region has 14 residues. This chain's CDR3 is CASSAGQGSYGYTF. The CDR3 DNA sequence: TGTGCCAGCAGCGCGGGACAGGGATCCTATGGCTACACCTTC.

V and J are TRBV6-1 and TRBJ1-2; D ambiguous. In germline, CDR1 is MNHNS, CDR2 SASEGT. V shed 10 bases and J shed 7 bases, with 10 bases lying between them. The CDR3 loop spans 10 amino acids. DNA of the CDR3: TGTGCCACCTACGAGGGTGGCTACACCTTC. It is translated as CATYEGGYTF.

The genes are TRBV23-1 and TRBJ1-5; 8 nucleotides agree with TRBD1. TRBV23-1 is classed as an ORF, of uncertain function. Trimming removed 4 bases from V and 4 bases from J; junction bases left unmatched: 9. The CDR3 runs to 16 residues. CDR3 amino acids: CASSRPRTGCNQPQHF. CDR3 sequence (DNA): TGCGCCAGCAGTCGACCCAGGACAGGGTGTAATCAGCCCCAGCATTTT.

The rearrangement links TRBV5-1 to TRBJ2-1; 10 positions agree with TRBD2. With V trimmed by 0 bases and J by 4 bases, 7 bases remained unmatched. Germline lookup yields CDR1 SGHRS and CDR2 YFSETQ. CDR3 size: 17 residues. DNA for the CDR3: TGCGCCAGCAGCTTGGTCACTCTAGCGGGGGATTACAATGAGCAGTTCTTC. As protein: CASSLVTLAGDYNEQFF.

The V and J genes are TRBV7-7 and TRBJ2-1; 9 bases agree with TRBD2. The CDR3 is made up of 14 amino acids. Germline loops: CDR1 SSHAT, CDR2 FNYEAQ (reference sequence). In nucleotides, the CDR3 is TGTGCTAGCGCGCGGGAGGGCATTTGGGATGAGCAGTTCTTC. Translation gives CASAREGIWDEQFF.

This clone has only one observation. CDR3 sequence: CASSLSSGRTDTQYF. DNA for the CDR3: TGTGCCAGCAGCTTAAGTAGCGGACGCACAGATACGCAGTATTTT. V gene TRBV7-9 combines with J gene TRBJ2-3, with a weak D call TRBD2 (6 bases). This CDR3 has 15 residues. V was shortened by 2 bases and J by 1 base, with 10 bases between the two germline ends. Per germline, CDR1 SEHNR and CDR2 FQNEAQ (reference sequence).

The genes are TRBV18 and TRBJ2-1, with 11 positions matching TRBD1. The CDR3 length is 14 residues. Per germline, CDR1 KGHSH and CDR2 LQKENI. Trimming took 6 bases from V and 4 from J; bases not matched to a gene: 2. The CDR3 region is CASSRDRGYNEQFF. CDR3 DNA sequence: TGTGCCAGCTCCCGGGACAGGGGGTACAATGAGCAGTTCTTC.

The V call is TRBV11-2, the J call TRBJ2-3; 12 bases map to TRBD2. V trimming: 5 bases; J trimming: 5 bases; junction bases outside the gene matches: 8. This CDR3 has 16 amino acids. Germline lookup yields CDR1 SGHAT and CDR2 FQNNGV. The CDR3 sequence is CASSHPASGRGDTQYF. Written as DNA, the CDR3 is TGTGCCAGCAGCCACCCGGCTAGCGGGAGGGGAGATACGCAGTATTTT.

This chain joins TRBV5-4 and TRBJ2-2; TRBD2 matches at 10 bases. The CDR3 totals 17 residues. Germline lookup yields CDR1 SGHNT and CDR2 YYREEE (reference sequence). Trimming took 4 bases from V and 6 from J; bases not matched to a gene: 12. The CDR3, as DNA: TGTGCCAGCAGCGCCGGGACTAGCGTCTCCTTCGCCGGGGAGCTGTTTTTT. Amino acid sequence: CASSAGTSVSFAGELFF.

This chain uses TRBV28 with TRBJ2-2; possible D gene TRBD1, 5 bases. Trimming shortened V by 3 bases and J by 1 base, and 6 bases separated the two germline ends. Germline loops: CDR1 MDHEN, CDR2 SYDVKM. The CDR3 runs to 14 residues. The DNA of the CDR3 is TGTGCCAGCAGTTTCGGACAGAACACCGGGGAGCTGTTTTTT. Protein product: CASSFGQNTGELFF.

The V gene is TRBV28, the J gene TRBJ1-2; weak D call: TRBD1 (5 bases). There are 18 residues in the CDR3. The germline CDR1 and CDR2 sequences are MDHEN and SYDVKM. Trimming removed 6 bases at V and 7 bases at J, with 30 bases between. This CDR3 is CASRGGYEILGRSLGYTF. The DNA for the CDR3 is TGTGCCAGCAGGGGGGGTTATGAGATTCTGGGGAGGTCCCTTGGCTACACCTTC.

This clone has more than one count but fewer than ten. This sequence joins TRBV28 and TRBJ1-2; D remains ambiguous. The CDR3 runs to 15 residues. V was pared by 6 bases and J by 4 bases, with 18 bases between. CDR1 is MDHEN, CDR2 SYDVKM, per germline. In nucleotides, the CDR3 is TGTGCCAGCAGACACGGTCCCTCCGGCGGCTATGGCTACACCTTC. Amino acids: CASRHGPSGGYGYTF.

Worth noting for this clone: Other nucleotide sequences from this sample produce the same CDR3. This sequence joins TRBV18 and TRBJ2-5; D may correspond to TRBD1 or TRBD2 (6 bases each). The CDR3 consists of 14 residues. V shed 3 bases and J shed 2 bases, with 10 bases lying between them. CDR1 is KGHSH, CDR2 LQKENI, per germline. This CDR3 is CASSPRRGQETQYF. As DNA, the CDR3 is TGTGCCAGCTCACCCCGGAGGGGGCAAGAGACCCAGTACTTC. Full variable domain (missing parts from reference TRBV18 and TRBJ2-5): NAGVMQNPRHLVRRRGQEARLRCSPMKGHSHVYWYRQLPEEGLKFMVYLQKENIIDESGMPKERFSAEFPKEGPSILRIQQVVRGDSAAYFCASSPRRGQETQYFGPGTRLLVL.

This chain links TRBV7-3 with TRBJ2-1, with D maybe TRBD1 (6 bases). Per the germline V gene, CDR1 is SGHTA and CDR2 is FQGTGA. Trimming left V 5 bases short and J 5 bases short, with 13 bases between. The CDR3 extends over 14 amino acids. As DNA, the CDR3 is TGTGCCAGCAGCCTATCGGGACAAAACAATGAGCAGTTCTTC. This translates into CASSLSGQNNEQFF.

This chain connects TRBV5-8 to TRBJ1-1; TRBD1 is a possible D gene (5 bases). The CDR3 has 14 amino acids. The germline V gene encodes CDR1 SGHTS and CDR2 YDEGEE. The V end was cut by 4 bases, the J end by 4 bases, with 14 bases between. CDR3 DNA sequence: TGTGCCAGCAGCGAGGGGACGGCGGGCACTGAAGCTTTCTTT. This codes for CASSEGTAGTEAFF.

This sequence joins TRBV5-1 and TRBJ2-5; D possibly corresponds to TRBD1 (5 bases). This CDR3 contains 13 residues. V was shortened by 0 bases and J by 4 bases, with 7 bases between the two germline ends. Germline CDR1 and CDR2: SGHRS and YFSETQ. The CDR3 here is CASSLDRLETQYF. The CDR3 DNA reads TGCGCCAGCAGCTTGGACAGGTTAGAGACCCAGTACTTC.